Listed below are T cell receptor beta chains from one sample, sequenced in a study of regulatory dendritic cells for organ transplantation. The antigens for these receptors are not known. Clones were sequenced by immunoSEQ multiplex PCR, and TCRdb holds only the in-frame ones, with some missing. Altogether 6,000 to 8,500 clones are present, about two thirds being singletons, with the ten largest covering about 4%. Source material: memory CD4+ T cells from blood cultured with dendritic cells. These receptors were collected from a human donor in good health. Both conserved end residues are part of each CDR3. The D gene is left open where the match is weak. Clone size is shown for a subset of rows, as once, few, many or a class of expanded clone.

clone size: few
D gene: -
V gene: TRBV27
J gene: TRBJ2-7
CDR3 DNA: TGTGCCAGCAGTCCCCGGGGGACAGAGGGGTACCCTTACTTC
CDR3 protein: CASSPRGTEGYPYF

clone size: -
D gene: TRBD2
V gene: TRBV13
J gene: TRBJ2-5
CDR3 DNA: TGTGCCAGCAGCTATCGGGGGGGGGAAGGAGAGACCCAGTACTTC
CDR3 protein: CASSYRGGEGETQYF

clone size: -
D gene: TRBD1
V gene: TRBV5-1
J gene: TRBJ1-1
CDR3 DNA: TGTGCCAGCAGCCAGGGGGCAGGCCTGAACACTGAAGCTTTCTTT
CDR3 protein: CASSQGAGLNTEAFF

clone size: -
D gene: TRBD1
V gene: TRBV18
J gene: TRBJ1-5
CDR3 DNA: TGTGCCAGCTCACCACAGGGGGCCGGGGGTCAGCCCCAGCATTTT
CDR3 protein: CASSPQGAGGQPQHF

clone size: -
D gene: TRBD1
V gene: TRBV13
J gene: TRBJ2-7
CDR3 DNA: TGTGCCAGCAGCTCGGACAGGCGTACTGGGTACGAGCAGTACTTC
CDR3 protein: CASSSDRRTGYEQYF

clone size: -
D gene: -
V gene: TRBV9
J gene: TRBJ2-1
CDR3 DNA: TGTGCCAGCAGCGTAACGAGTCACAGCTCCTACAATGAGCAGTTCTTC
CDR3 protein: CASSVTSHSSYNEQFF

clone size: medium-sized
D gene: TRBD1
V gene: TRBV29-1
J gene: TRBJ1-4
CDR3 DNA: TGCAGCGTCCCGGAACCAGGGGGTAATGAAAAACTGTTTTTT
CDR3 protein: CSVPEPGGNEKLFF

clone size: -
D gene: -
V gene: TRBV9
J gene: TRBJ1-5
CDR3 DNA: TGTGCCAGCAGCCGCGGGGGGGGTAATCAGCCCCAGCATTTT
CDR3 protein: CASSRGGGNQPQHF

clone size: -
D gene: TRBD2
V gene: TRBV2
J gene: TRBJ2-5
CDR3 DNA: TGTGCCAGCAGTGAAGCGATCTGGCGGGGGGGGAGAAGTAAAGAGACCCAGTACTTC
CDR3 protein: CASSEAIWRGGRSKETQYF

clone size: -
D gene: -
V gene: TRBV7-7
J gene: TRBJ2-7
CDR3 DNA: TGTGCTAGCAGCTTAGCGGCAGGGGGAGTCCACGAGCAGTACTTC
CDR3 protein: CASSLAAGGVHEQYF

clone size: -
D gene: -
V gene: TRBV10-3
J gene: TRBJ2-7
CDR3 DNA: TGTGCCATTCAACAGGGAAACTCCTACGAGCAGTACTTC
CDR3 protein: CAIQQGNSYEQYF

clone size: -
D gene: -
V gene: TRBV5-5
J gene: TRBJ2-7
CDR3 DNA: TGTGCCAGCAGCTTGATGGGTAGCCCCTACGAGCAGTACTTC
CDR3 protein: CASSLMGSPYEQYF

clone size: -
D gene: -
V gene: TRBV6-9
J gene: TRBJ1-2
CDR3 DNA: TGTGCCAGCAGCCCGGCTAACTATGGCTACACCTTC
CDR3 protein: CASSPANYGYTF

clone size: few
D gene: TRBD2
V gene: TRBV5-4
J gene: TRBJ2-7
CDR3 DNA: TGTGCCAGCAGCAGAGGACTAGACGAACCCTACGAGCAGTACTTC
CDR3 protein: CASSRGLDEPYEQYF

clone size: -
D gene: TRBD2
V gene: TRBV7-6
J gene: TRBJ2-1
CDR3 DNA: TGTGCCAGCAGCTTAATGAGCGGGGGGAACAATGAGCAGTTCTTC
CDR3 protein: CASSLMSGGNNEQFF

clone size: few
D gene: -
V gene: TRBV20-1
J gene: TRBJ1-2
CDR3 DNA: TGCAGTGCTAGACTTTATGTGGAGGTCTTC
CDR3 protein: CSARLYVEVF

clone size: -
D gene: -
V gene: TRBV11-2
J gene: TRBJ1-1
CDR3 DNA: TGTGCCAGCAGCCTCGGACAGAATGAAGCTTTCTTT
CDR3 protein: CASSLGQNEAFF

clone size: -
D gene: TRBD1
V gene: TRBV6-5
J gene: TRBJ1-2
CDR3 DNA: TGTGCCAGCAGTCCCGGGACAGGGGCCTATGGCTACACCTTC
CDR3 protein: CASSPGTGAYGYTF

clone size: once
D gene: -
V gene: TRBV7-9
J gene: TRBJ1-6
CDR3 DNA: TGTGCCAGCAGCTTAAGTGACACTTATAATTCACCCCTCCACTTT
CDR3 protein: CASSLSDTYNSPLHF

clone size: -
D gene: TRBD1
V gene: TRBV9
J gene: TRBJ2-3
CDR3 DNA: TGTGCCAGCAGCGTAGCTGTGACAGGGGGCACAGATACGCAGTATTTT
CDR3 protein: CASSVAVTGGTDTQYF

clone size: -
D gene: TRBD1
V gene: TRBV19
J gene: TRBJ1-5
CDR3 DNA: TGTGCCAGTAGTATAGATCTGGCAGGGGGGAGTCTCCAGCATTTT
CDR3 protein: CASSIDLAGGSLQHF

clone size: -
D gene: -
V gene: TRBV6-5
J gene: TRBJ1-2
CDR3 DNA: TGTGCCAGCAGTTACCTGGGGAGGGAGTATGGCTACACCTTC
CDR3 protein: CASSYLGREYGYTF

clone size: -
D gene: TRBD2
V gene: TRBV18
J gene: TRBJ2-5
CDR3 DNA: TGTGCCAGCTCACCATCATCTCCTAGCGGGGGGACCCAGTACTTC
CDR3 protein: CASSPSSPSGGTQYF

clone size: once
D gene: -
V gene: TRBV5-6
J gene: TRBJ2-6
CDR3 DNA: TGTGCCAGCAGCCCGGAGAAAGTCGCTGGGGCCAACGTCCTGACTTTC
CDR3 protein: CASSPEKVAGANVLTF

clone size: -
D gene: -
V gene: TRBV12-5
J gene: TRBJ1-1
CDR3 DNA: TGTGCTAGTGGTTTGGTTATCTCCCAAATAGGGGGACCCCAGAACACTGAAGCTTTCTTT
CDR3 protein: CASGLVISQIGGPQNTEAFF

clone size: -
D gene: TRBD1
V gene: TRBV29-1
J gene: TRBJ1-2
CDR3 DNA: TGCAGCGTTGTCCCGTCAGGGGGCAGCTATGGCTACACCTTC
CDR3 protein: CSVVPSGGSYGYTF

clone size: -
D gene: TRBD1
V gene: TRBV6-6
J gene: TRBJ2-7
CDR3 DNA: TGTGCCAGCAGCCTAGACAGGGGCGCCTCCTACGAGCAGTACTTC
CDR3 protein: CASSLDRGASYEQYF

clone size: -
D gene: TRBD1
V gene: TRBV10-3
J gene: TRBJ1-6
CDR3 DNA: TGTGCCATCCAAAGGGACAGAAGTTCACCCCTCCACTTT
CDR3 protein: CAIQRDRSSPLHF

clone size: -
D gene: -
V gene: TRBV5-1
J gene: TRBJ1-2
CDR3 DNA: TGCGCCAGCAGCTCGAGGCAAGAAGGCTACACCTTC
CDR3 protein: CASSSRQEGYTF

clone size: -
D gene: TRBD1
V gene: TRBV5-1
J gene: TRBJ1-2
CDR3 DNA: TGCGCCAGCACTCCTGGACAGGGGTACGGGAGCGGCTATGGCTACACCTTC
CDR3 protein: CASTPGQGYGSGYGYTF

clone size: few
D gene: TRBD2
V gene: TRBV7-9
J gene: TRBJ2-1
CDR3 DNA: TGTGCCAGCAGCTCCGGACTAGCGGGGAACAATGAGCAGTTCTTC
CDR3 protein: CASSSGLAGNNEQFF

clone size: few
D gene: TRBD2
V gene: TRBV9
J gene: TRBJ2-3
CDR3 DNA: TGTGCCAGGGGGGGGTGTTGCACAGATACGCAGTATTTT
CDR3 protein: CARGGCCTDTQYF

clone size: -
D gene: -
V gene: TRBV11-1
J gene: TRBJ2-5
CDR3 DNA: TGTGCCAGCAGCCTGACTGCTAACGGGATGGGTGAGACCCAGTACTTC
CDR3 protein: CASSLTANGMGETQYF

clone size: -
D gene: -
V gene: TRBV7-2
J gene: TRBJ2-1
CDR3 DNA: TGTGCCAGCAGCTTTGCCGGGGACAATGAGCAGTTCTTC
CDR3 protein: CASSFAGDNEQFF

clone size: few
D gene: -
V gene: TRBV4-1
J gene: TRBJ1-6
CDR3 DNA: TGCGCCAGCAGCCCCGTTCAGGGAGGTTCACCCCTCCACTTT
CDR3 protein: CASSPVQGGSPLHF

clone size: -
D gene: TRBD1
V gene: TRBV5-1
J gene: TRBJ1-1
CDR3 DNA: TGCGCCAGCAGCCTGGATGGACAGGGGAGGAGGGCTTGGGCTGAAGCTTTCTTT
CDR3 protein: CASSLDGQGRRAWAEAFF

clone size: few
D gene: -
V gene: TRBV6-1
J gene: TRBJ2-7
CDR3 DNA: TGTGCCAGCAGTCTCGTCCCCGGGTTATTCTACGAGCAGTACTTC
CDR3 protein: CASSLVPGLFYEQYF

clone size: few
D gene: TRBD2
V gene: TRBV5-6
J gene: TRBJ2-3
CDR3 DNA: TGTGCCAGCAGTTCTGCTCGGGGGGGGAATACGCAGTATTTT
CDR3 protein: CASSSARGGNTQYF

clone size: -
D gene: TRBD1
V gene: TRBV6-5
J gene: TRBJ1-1
CDR3 DNA: TGTGCCAGCAGGACCTGGGCAGGGGGTAATACTGAAGCTTTCTTT
CDR3 protein: CASRTWAGGNTEAFF

clone size: medium-sized
D gene: TRBD1
V gene: TRBV29-1
J gene: TRBJ2-5
CDR3 DNA: TGCAGCGCTGCATGGACAGGGCAAGAGACCCAGTACTTC
CDR3 protein: CSAAWTGQETQYF

clone size: -
D gene: TRBD2
V gene: TRBV5-1
J gene: TRBJ2-7
CDR3 DNA: TGCGCCAGCAGCTTCGGACTAGCGGGGTACGAGCAGTACTTC
CDR3 protein: CASSFGLAGYEQYF

clone size: -
D gene: TRBD1
V gene: TRBV23-1
J gene: TRBJ2-7
CDR3 DNA: TGCGCCAGCAGTCAACAGGGGGATGATTACGAGCAGTACTTC
CDR3 protein: CASSQQGDDYEQYF

clone size: few
D gene: -
V gene: TRBV6-1
J gene: TRBJ2-2
CDR3 DNA: TGTGCCAGCAAGGCGGAAAGGGGGAACACCGGGGAGCTGTTTTTT
CDR3 protein: CASKAERGNTGELFF

clone size: -
D gene: -
V gene: TRBV27
J gene: TRBJ1-6
CDR3 DNA: TGTGCCAGCAGTTTTCAGGCACAGGGATATTCACCCCTCCACTTT
CDR3 protein: CASSFQAQGYSPLHF

clone size: -
D gene: -
V gene: TRBV6-6
J gene: TRBJ2-3
CDR3 DNA: TGTGCCAGCAGGGGTGGCTACCAGGTAGATACGCAGTATTTT
CDR3 protein: CASRGGYQVDTQYF

clone size: -
D gene: -
V gene: TRBV5-5
J gene: TRBJ1-2
CDR3 DNA: TGTGCCAGCAGCTTAGCAGGGAGGCTTTATGGCTACACCTTC
CDR3 protein: CASSLAGRLYGYTF

clone size: -
D gene: TRBD2
V gene: TRBV9
J gene: TRBJ2-5
CDR3 DNA: TGTGCCAGCAGCGCCGTAGCGGGGGGGCTTGAGACCCAGTACTTC
CDR3 protein: CASSAVAGGLETQYF

clone size: -
D gene: -
V gene: TRBV11-2
J gene: TRBJ1-1
CDR3 DNA: TGTGCCAGCAGCTCGATTCAGGGGCGCACTGAAGCTTTCTTT
CDR3 protein: CASSSIQGRTEAFF

clone size: once
D gene: TRBD1
V gene: TRBV27
J gene: TRBJ1-6
CDR3 DNA: TGTGCCAGCAGTGTGTCAATAGGTGGACAGGGAGGCCGGGATAATTCACCCCTCCACTTT
CDR3 protein: CASSVSIGGQGGRDNSPLHF

clone size: -
D gene: -
V gene: TRBV29-1
J gene: TRBJ1-4
CDR3 DNA: TGCAGCGTTTTGTTCGGGACAACTAATGAAAAACTGTTTTTT
CDR3 protein: CSVLFGTTNEKLFF

clone size: -
D gene: TRBD1
V gene: TRBV28
J gene: TRBJ1-1
CDR3 DNA: TGTGCCAGCAGTTTAGTTCAGGGGGCAGGCACTGAAGCTTTCTTT
CDR3 protein: CASSLVQGAGTEAFF

clone size: -
D gene: -
V gene: TRBV2
J gene: TRBJ1-1
CDR3 DNA: TGTGCCAGCAGTGAATGGCAGCGAGGGACTGAAGCTTTCTTT
CDR3 protein: CASSEWQRGTEAFF

clone size: few
D gene: -
V gene: TRBV2
J gene: TRBJ1-1
CDR3 DNA: TGTGCCAGCACCTCGTCTACTGAAGCTTTCTTT
CDR3 protein: CASTSSTEAFF

clone size: -
D gene: TRBD1
V gene: TRBV6-5
J gene: TRBJ1-2
CDR3 DNA: TGTGCCAGCAGGGAGACAGGGAGCTATGGCTACACCTTC
CDR3 protein: CASRETGSYGYTF

clone size: -
D gene: -
V gene: TRBV6-5
J gene: TRBJ2-7
CDR3 DNA: TGTGCCAGCAGTGATCCGCTACGTCTGGAGCAGTACTTC
CDR3 protein: CASSDPLRLEQYF

clone size: -
D gene: -
V gene: TRBV27
J gene: TRBJ2-7
CDR3 DNA: TGTGCCAGCAGGCTCCAGGGGACGGGCGAGCAGTACTTC
CDR3 protein: CASRLQGTGEQYF

clone size: -
D gene: TRBD1
V gene: TRBV19
J gene: TRBJ2-2
CDR3 DNA: TGTGCCAGTAGTAGGACAGGGGCCGGGGAGCTGTTTTTT
CDR3 protein: CASSRTGAGELFF